The subject of this entry is one TCR beta chain. Its cognate antigen has yet to be identified. Per-nucleotide qualities are absent, and no much larger clonotype sits a single base away. The source of the sample is a study of graft-versus-host responses after intestinal transplantation (dated by TCRdb to about 2021). About the study as a whole: Multivisceral, liver-intestinal, or isolated intestinal transplants were received by the recipients. Anti-thymocyte globulin induction was given to all recipients, followed by maintenance tacrolimus and steroids for roughly 3 years. After intestinal transplantation, graft-versus-host and host-versus-graft alloreactive T cell clones were followed in the graft, circulation and bone marrow using bulk TCR-beta CDR3 sequencing. To identify alloreactive clones, pre-transplant mixed lymphocyte reaction products were sequenced and compared with unstimulated pre-transplant donor and recipient T cells. The cohort enrolled about two dozen intestinal transplant recipients including one retransplant, and a few patients lacking pretransplant specimens were excluded. A peak of at least 4% donor T cells among recipient peripheral blood mononuclear cells was the definition used for donor T cell macrochimerism. Rather than being sequenced by the commercial service, samples from a few later patients were sequenced in-house on an Illumina MiSeq and processed with MiXCR. Overall study outcomes, separate from this receptor: GvH clones were found in recipient bone marrow, and some of the GvH clones appeared earlier in ileal mucosa or blood, which is consistent with an intestinal mucosal origin. Patients with donor T cell macrochimerism had high GvH to HvG T cell clonal ratios in their allografts. Early after transplant, peak levels of circulating GvH clones were found to be associated with declines in HvG clones. The relatively low number and heterogeneity of intestinal transplant patients limited the conclusions.

Receptor libraries were prepared by the immunoSEQ multiplex PCR assay. High-throughput TCR-beta CDR3 sequencing of genomic DNA from most patients was performed by Adaptive Biotechnologies. As for how the authors treated the data: Adaptive's ImmunoSEQ software supplied the TCR sequencing data for 15 to 20 patients, while MiXCR and VDJtools were used to process a few other patients. CDR3 nucleotide sequences shared by donor and recipient were removed because the origin of these sequences could not be assigned. To be classed as alloreactive, a clone needed at least 2-fold expansion over unstimulated cells and a minimum CFSE-low frequency of 0.002% (template counts) or 0.001% (read counts). A clone was considered mappable if detected in the sequenced pre-transplant spleen, lymph node, or MLR CFSE-low populations of the donor or recipient. The cumulative frequency of alloreactive clones was calculated as a percentage of all sequences, weighted by copy number. Imported from immuneACCESS, the table was reduced by TCRdb to in-frame sequences with V and J called. These copies leave out some clones; in studies compared against another copy, an unresolved V gene accounts for under half, and the cause of the remainder is not known. V, J and clone size are taken as reported in that table, and D and trimming were inferred from the DNA itself. This sample is represented by roughly 50,000 clones; roughly nine tenths of them were singletons. The top ten constitute approximately 5.5% of the sample.

The CDR3, cysteine through phenylalanine, is 15 amino acids long. Only CDR3 DNA remains: 45 bases, in frame from the first base. V loses 1 base of germline sequence and J loses 1 base, and the interval between the two ends is 10 bases. From a lookup of the germline V gene (reference sequence), CDR1 and CDR2 are LNHNV and YYDKDF. Blood samples were collected up to 4 times in the first month after transplant and then at least monthly when available. This sequence was found in a human patient who received an intestinal transplant, so some T cells may come from the graft donor. The rearrangement joined TRBV15 to TRBJ2-5; TRBD2 is a possible D gene, resting on 6 matching bases. The sample consisted of PBMCs, taken 650 to 690 days after intestinal transplant. The CDR3 amino acid sequence is: CATSRGSGVQETQYF. The sequenced DNA: TGTGCCACCAGCAGAGGTAGCGGAGTCCAAGAGACCCAGTACTTC.